This entry lists 26 T cell receptor beta chains sequenced from one sample in a study of vaccination and CD4 T cells after COVID-19. Their recognized antigens are unknown. Treatment of the sample: approximately 10-day PBMC culture with coronavirus spike peptide pools or control peptides (ViraFEST assay). With the Oncomine TCR Beta short-read assay, DNA from cultured CD4+ T cells was sequenced. A single record per CDR3 protein comes from TCRdb applying MiXCR to the PCR reads. Of about 12,000 distinct CDR3 sequences detected, more than 50% appear once; the ten largest clones hold roughly 22%. Material: CD4+ T cells from blood, cultured in vitro. These receptors came from a human donor who had recovered from COVID-19.

The gene calls are TRBV7-3 and TRBJ2-2; D gene ambiguous. V lost 5 bases to trimming and J lost 7 bases, with 17 bases between them. Germline CDR1 and CDR2: SGHTA and FQGTGA. The CDR3 is 15 residues long. CDR3: CASSTPAQNGGELFF. The CDR3 region has the DNA TGTGCCAGCAGCACTCCGGCACAGAACGGCGGGGAGCTGTTTTTT.

J is TRBJ2-7 and V is TRBV10-1; D unresolved. Between the trimmed V and J ends, which lost 8 bases and 2 bases, there was a span of 10 bases. Germline CDR1 WNHNN, CDR2 SYGVQD (reference sequence). The CDR3 extends over 12 amino acids. The CDR3 loop reads CASSAGTYEQYF. CDR3 nucleotide sequence: TGCGCCAGCTCGGCAGGAACCTACGAGCAGTACTTC.

The rearrangement uses TRBV6-5 and TRBJ2-7; TRBD2 matches 8 bases. Germline V gives CDR1 MNHEY, CDR2 SVGAGI. This CDR3 is 18 amino acids long. Trimming took 2 bases from V and 1 from J; bases not matched to a gene: 13. The CDR3 spells CASSYRGGGRGRSYEQYF. The DNA of the CDR3 is TGTGCCAGCAGTTACCGAGGGGGGGGGCGCGGGAGGTCCTACGAGCAGTACTTC.

This chain uses TRBV7-8 with TRBJ1-4; 10 nucleotides line up with TRBD1. Germline assignment: CDR1 SGHVS and CDR2 FQNEAQ. The CDR3 length is 14 residues. V lost 5 bases to trimming and J lost 7 bases; unmatched junction nucleotides: 4. The CDR3 protein is CASSAGTGVEKLFF. The CDR3, as DNA: TGTGCCAGCAGCGCCGGGACAGGGGTTGAAAAACTGTTTTTT. Together with reference TRBV7-8 and TRBJ1-4, the CDR3 gives the full variable domain: GAGVSQSPRYKVAKRGQDVALRCDPISGHVSLFWYQQALGQGPEFLTYFQNEAQLDKSGLPSDRFFAERPEGSVSTLKIQRTQQEDSAVYLCASSAGTGVEKLFFGSGTQLSVL.

The chain links TRBV20-1 to TRBJ1-1; D uncertain. This CDR3 has 17 amino acids. Germline CDR1 reads DFQATT; CDR2 reads SNEGSKA (reference sequence). Trimming stripped 3 bases from V and 0 bases from J, with 20 bases between. CDR3 region: CSARTGGREGMNTEAFF. CDR3 bases: TGCAGTGCTAGGACCGGTGGTAGGGAAGGTATGAACACTGAAGCTTTCTTT.

The CDR3 is CASSYRGGDGKAFF. The CDR3 nucleotides are TGTGCCAGCAGTTACCGCGGGGGAGACGGGAAAGCTTTCTTT. This chain connects TRBV6-5 to TRBJ1-1; D perhaps matches TRBD1 (5 bases). V was cut by 2 bases and J by 9 bases, with 16 bases left in between. Germline assignment: CDR1 MNHEY and CDR2 SVGAGI. The CDR3 covers 14 residues.

This sequence joins TRBV20-1 and TRBJ2-1; D may be TRBD2 (5 bases). Near its end, the DNA agrees better with TRBJ2-7, so the J call may be wrong. CDR1 is DFQATT, CDR2 SNEGSKA, per germline (reference sequence). This CDR3 is 15 amino acids long. CDR3 nucleotide sequence: TGCAGTGCTCACCGTCCAGGACTTAGCTCCTACGAGCAGTACTTC. Translating it yields CSAHRPGLSSYEQYF.

DNA for the CDR3: TGTGCCAGCAGTTATCCGGGACTCACAACCGTATACGAGCAGTACTTC. It specifies CASSYPGLTTVYEQYF. The V gene is TRBV6-2 or TRBV6-3, the J gene TRBJ2-7; TRBD2 might be the D (6 bases). The V end was cut by 3 bases, the J end by 4 bases, with 19 bases between. Germline V lookup: CDR1 MNHEY, CDR2 SVGEGT. The length of the CDR3 is 16 residues.

This clonotype was seen a handful of times. J is TRBJ1-1 and V is TRBV20-1; 7 bases align to TRBD1. The V gene end was trimmed by 3 bases and the J gene end by 1 base; junction bases not matched to a gene: 5. The CDR3 covers 14 residues. CDR1 is DFQATT, CDR2 SNEGSKA, per germline (reference sequence). DNA for the CDR3: TGCAGTGCTAGCCAACAGGGGCGGAACACTGAAGCTTTCTTT. Its translation is CSASQQGRNTEAFF.

V gene TRBV6-5 combines with J gene TRBJ2-7; D is undetermined. Germline-derived CDR1 and CDR2 are MNHEY and SVGAGI. Deletions cut 0 bases from V and 0 bases from J, with 12 bases between. The CDR3 length is 16 residues. CDR3 nucleotide sequence: TGTGCCAGCAGTTACTCTATCATCGAGAGCTCCTACGAGCAGTACTTC. Protein: CASSYSIIESSYEQYF.

The chain has TRBV2 and TRBJ2-3, with D unclear. Trimming removed 3 bases from V and 4 bases from J, with 14 bases in between. CDR1 and CDR2 from the germline V gene are SNHLY and FYNNEI. The CDR3 contains 15 residues. Here the CDR3 DNA reads TGTGCCAGCAGTGAGCTAGTTCCTTCGGCAGATACGCAGTATTTT. Protein sequence: CASSELVPSADTQYF.

This clonotype showed up just a few times. The rearrangement uses TRBV6-1 and TRBJ1-5; D ambiguous. Germline CDR1 is MNHNS and CDR2 is SASEGT. The CDR3 consists of 17 residues. The V end lost 3 bases, the J end lost 2 bases, and 17 bases lay between the germline ends. For the CDR3, the DNA is TGTGCCAGCAGTGAGAGCCTGGCGGGTCGGGGCAATCAGCCCCAGCATTTT. It translates to CASSESLAGRGNQPQHF.

This clonotype turned up a few times. The chain joins TRBV20-1 to TRBJ1-6; weak D call: TRBD1 (5 bases). This CDR3 comprises 18 residues. Trimming pared 2 bases from V and 5 bases from J, leaving 22 bases between. Germline CDR1 is DFQATT and CDR2 is SNEGSKA (reference sequence). The DNA for the CDR3 is TGCAGTGCTAGACCCCTTGGGCGGGCGGCGGGGCATAATTCACCCCTCCACTTT. It specifies CSARPLGRAAGHNSPLHF.

The chain uses TRBV30 and TRBJ2-5, with 7 positions matching TRBD1. CDR3 length: 14 residues. V lost 3 bases, J lost 3 bases, and 7 bases stayed unmatched. Germline V gene lookup returns CDR1 GTSNPN and CDR2 SVGIG (reference sequence). CDR3: CAWRSAGGEETQYF. For the CDR3, the DNA is TGTGCCTGGAGGTCTGCAGGGGGAGAAGAGACCCAGTACTTC.

The rearrangement joins TRBV6-1 to TRBJ2-3; weak D call: TRBD2 (5 bases). Germline V gene data show CDR1 as MNHNS and CDR2 as SASEGT. CDR3 length equals 13 residues. The V and J ends lost 1 base and 4 bases respectively, with 6 bases between them. This CDR3 reads CASSEGLPDTQYF. The CDR3 nucleotides read TGTGCCAGCAGTGAAGGACTACCAGATACGCAGTATTTT.

The chain carries TRBV6-1 and TRBJ2-6; 11 bases line up with TRBD2. This CDR3 is 17 amino acids long. V trimming: 6 bases; J trimming: 2 bases; junction bases outside the gene matches: 6. Germline V lookup: CDR1 MNHNS, CDR2 SASEGT. The CDR3 loop is CASRVTSGSPGANVLTF. The CDR3 DNA follows: TGTGCCAGCAGGGTAACTAGCGGGAGTCCTGGGGCCAACGTCCTGACTTTC.

The chain uses TRBV7-6 and TRBJ2-3; D gene ambiguous. CDR1 is SGHVS and CDR2 is FNYEAQ in the germline V gene. The CDR3 runs to 15 residues. Trimming took off 5 bases at V and 0 bases at J, with 12 bases between the two ends. Here the CDR3 reads CASSKRTASTDTQYF. The CDR3 coding sequence is TGTGCCAGCAGCAAGAGGACGGCGAGCACAGATACGCAGTATTTT.

V gene TRBV30 combines with J gene TRBJ1-6, with 7 bases fitting TRBD1. The CDR3 sequence is 13 residues long. The germline V gene has CDR1 GTSNPN and CDR2 SVGIG (reference sequence). V was pared by 3 bases and J by 7 bases, with 3 bases of the junction left unmatched. The CDR3 bases are TGTGCCTGGAGAGACAGGGAAAATTCACCCCTCCACTTT. Translating gives CAWRDRENSPLHF. Based on the CDR3 plus reference TRBV30 and TRBJ1-6, the full variable domain is SQTIHQWPATLVQPVGSPLSLECTVEGTSNPNLYWYRQAAGRGLQLLFYSVGIGQISSEVPQNLSASRPQDRQFILSSKKLLLSDSGFYLCAWRDRENSPLHFGNGTRLTVT.

Here the CDR3 reads CSAREGTGGPDTQYF. CDR3 nucleotide sequence: TGCAGTGCTAGAGAGGGGACAGGGGGCCCGGATACGCAGTATTTT. The gene calls are TRBV20-1 and TRBJ2-3; 12 bases fit TRBD1. The germline V gene encodes CDR1 DFQATT and CDR2 SNEGSKA (reference sequence). V was pared by 0 bases and J by 6 bases, with 4 bases of the junction left unmatched. The CDR3 contains 15 residues.

The chain combines TRBV27 with TRBJ1-2; TRBD1 is a possible D gene (6 bases). V was trimmed by 3 bases and J by 2 bases, leaving 7 bases between them. Germline loops: CDR1 MNHEY, CDR2 SMNVEV (reference sequence). The CDR3 totals 13 residues. The CDR3: CASSLDSNYGYTF. The CDR3 nucleotides are TGTGCCAGCAGTTTGGACAGCAACTATGGCTACACCTTC.

The chain joins TRBV20-1 to TRBJ1-6; 8 bases match TRBD1. V shed 0 bases and J 7 bases; nucleotides not matched to a gene: 8. This CDR3 contains 16 residues. Per the germline V gene, CDR1 is DFQATT and CDR2 is SNEGSKA (reference sequence). In nucleotides, the CDR3 is TGCAGTGCTAGAGAGGTAGACAGGGGCTTAAATTCACCCCTCCACTTT. Translated, it gives CSAREVDRGLNSPLHF.

The chain employs TRBV2 and TRBJ2-1, with a weak D call TRBD2 (5 bases). Looked up from germline, CDR1 is SNHLY and CDR2 is FYNNEI. Trimming took off 2 bases at V and 5 bases at J, with 7 bases between the two ends. CDR3 length: 13 amino acids. The CDR3 DNA is TGTGCCAGCAGTGAAACTAGTGACAATGAGCAGTTCTTC. This sequence encodes CASSETSDNEQFF.

V and J are TRBV11-2 and TRBJ2-1, with 9 bases matching TRBD2. J lost 2 bases, V lost 5 bases, and 7 bases had no gene match. This CDR3 is built from 16 residues. Germline V gene data show CDR1 as SGHAT and CDR2 as FQNNGV. Here the CDR3 reads CASSPAGGRTYNEQFF. Here the CDR3 DNA reads TGTGCCAGCAGCCCGGCGGGAGGGCGGACCTACAATGAGCAGTTCTTC.

The chain couples TRBV10-3 to TRBJ1-6, with a tentative D call TRBD1 (6 bases). Germline V gene data show CDR1 as ENHRY and CDR2 as SYGVKD. Deletions cut 0 bases from V and 10 bases from J, with 13 bases between. This CDR3 contains 15 residues. The CDR3 DNA reads TGTGCCATCAGTGAGTCGAACAGGGAGGGCTCACCCCTCCACTTT. It yields the protein CAISESNREGSPLHF.

J is TRBJ1-2 and V is TRBV6-2 or TRBV6-3; D call uncertain. Germline CDR1 MNHEY, CDR2 SVGEGT. V dropped 7 bases and J dropped 6 bases, with 21 bases sitting between them. This CDR3 comprises 15 residues. The CDR3 protein is CASTPSPGYEDGYTF. CDR3 bases: TGTGCCAGCACTCCTAGCCCGGGATACGAGGATGGCTACACCTTC.

This chain uses TRBV7-9 with TRBJ2-7; D gene unclear. V was shortened by 2 bases and J by 5 bases, with 7 bases between the two germline ends. The CDR3 has 12 residues. In germline, CDR1 is SEHNR, CDR2 FQNEAQ (reference sequence). The CDR3 is CASSLILNEQYF. CDR3 DNA: TGTGCCAGCAGCTTAATTTTGAACGAGCAGTACTTC.